A selection of T cell receptor beta chains follows, all from one sample in a study of blood T cell repertoires in COVID-19. Some clones are missing from TCRdb's copy, which holds only in-frame ones; the method was immunoSEQ multiplex PCR. The sample lists hundreds of thousands of clones; roughly nine tenths were seen once. Material for sequencing was PBMCs or T cells enriched from blood (not recorded which). The receptor source for this set is a man between 60 and 70 years old who had recovered from COVID-19. Each CDR3 is given with its conserved first and last residue. D genes are given only for firm matches. Size values are once, few and many counts, or a class for expanded clones, and some rows have none.

TRBD1	TRBJ2-1	NA	TRBV27	CASGNTGDPHNEQFF	TGTGCCAGCGGCAACACAGGGGACCCCCACAATGAGCAGTTCTTC
NA	TRBJ1-3	NA	TRBV4-1	CASSQDWQWGNTIYF	TGCGCCAGCAGCCAAGATTGGCAGTGGGGAAACACCATATATTTT
NA	TRBJ2-4	NA	TRBV2	CASGPGRDIQYF	TGTGCCAGCGGTCCAGGGCGAGACATTCAGTACTTC
NA	TRBJ2-5	NA	TRBV4-2	CASSQGLQETQYF	TGTGCCAGCAGCCAGGGCTTACAAGAGACCCAGTACTTC
NA	TRBJ1-1	NA	TRBV28	CASSLGGYEAFF	TGTGCCAGCAGTTTAGGAGGGTATGAAGCTTTCTTT
NA	TRBJ2-5	NA	TRBV7-8	CASSLGEGRGTQYF	TGTGCCAGCAGCTTAGGTGAGGGCCGTGGGACCCAGTACTTC
NA	TRBJ2-7	few	TRBV5-1	CASRADYEQYF	TGCGCCAGCAGAGCGGACTACGAGCAGTACTTC
NA	TRBJ1-1	NA	TRBV5-1	CASSLGFGANTEAFF	TGCGCCAGCAGCTTGGGGTTTGGGGCGAACACTGAAGCTTTCTTT
NA	TRBJ2-7	NA	TRBV6-2/TRBV6-3	CASSYSKLLYEQYF	TGTGCCAGCAGTTACTCGAAACTACTATACGAGCAGTACTTC
TRBD1	TRBJ1-3	NA	TRBV6-1	CASSETGSTGNTIYF	TGTGCCAGCAGTGAGACAGGGTCAACTGGAAACACCATATATTTT
NA	TRBJ2-7	NA	TRBV4-3	CASSQDRDYYEQYF	TGCGCCAGCAGCCAAGATCGAGATTACTACGAGCAGTACTTC
NA	TRBJ2-7	NA	TRBV9	CASSATSSSYEQYF	TGTGCCAGCAGCGCGACTAGTAGCTCCTACGAGCAGTACTTC
TRBD2	TRBJ2-1	once	TRBV19	CASSINLAEYNEQFF	TGTGCCAGTAGTATAAATCTAGCGGAGTACAATGAGCAGTTCTTC
NA	TRBJ1-3	NA	TRBV9	CASSTPGWSVLSSGNTIYF	TGTGCCAGCAGCACCCCCGGTTGGAGCGTACTGAGCTCTGGAAACACCATATATTTT
TRBD2	TRBJ2-7	NA	TRBV12-3/TRBV12-4	CASSLRGVGEQYF	TGTGCCAGCAGTCTTCGGGGGGTTGGCGAGCAGTACTTC
NA	TRBJ2-3	NA	TRBV7-9	CASSPTGTDTQYF	TGTGCCAGCAGCCCCACCGGGACAGATACGCAGTATTTT
NA	TRBJ2-7	NA	TRBV5-1	CASSLGDTNYEQYF	TGCGCCAGCAGCTTGGGGGACACGAATTACGAGCAGTACTTC
NA	TRBJ1-1	NA	TRBV5-6	CASSLATRDITEAFF	TGTGCCAGCAGCTTAGCTACCCGGGATATCACTGAAGCTTTCTTT
TRBD2	TRBJ2-7	many	TRBV2	CASSEWTSGTPRDF	TGTGCCAGCAGTGAATGGACCAGCGGGACCCCGCGGGACTTC
NA	TRBJ2-7	once	TRBV7-9	CASSFPEGAGEQYF	TGTGCCAGCAGCTTTCCGGAGGGGGCGGGTGAGCAGTACTTC
NA	TRBJ1-1	NA	TRBV9	CASSADSIVNTEAFF	TGTGCCAGCAGCGCCGATTCTATAGTGAACACTGAAGCTTTCTTT
NA	TRBJ2-2	NA	TRBV6-4	CASSAEILTGELFF	TGTGCCAGCAGTGCGGAGATTCTCACCGGGGAGCTGTTTTTT
TRBD2	TRBJ2-1	NA	TRBV18	CASSSSGGNNEQFF	TGTGCCAGCTCATCTAGCGGGGGTAACAATGAGCAGTTCTTC
NA	TRBJ2-7	NA	TRBV11-3	CASGYGTHSYEQYF	TGTGCCAGCGGATACGGGACTCACTCCTACGAGCAGTACTTC
TRBD2	TRBJ2-1	NA	TRBV4-2	CASSQEGLAGTGEQFF	TGTGCCAGCAGCCAAGAGGGACTAGCGGGAACGGGGGAGCAGTTCTTC
NA	TRBJ1-4	NA	TRBV4-3	CASSRTTTNEKLFF	TGCGCCAGCAGCCGGACAACAACTAATGAAAAACTGTTTTTT
NA	TRBJ2-5	NA	TRBV5-6	CASSLTASQETQYF	TGTGCCAGCAGCTTGACAGCCAGCCAAGAGACCCAGTACTTC
TRBD1	TRBJ1-1	NA	TRBV23-1	CASTRDRGTTEAFF	TGCGCCAGCACCAGGGACAGGGGGACCACTGAAGCTTTCTTT
NA	TRBJ2-5	NA	TRBV3-1/TRBV3-2	CASSQGTAPQYF	TGTGCCAGCAGCCAAGGGACAGCCCCCCAGTACTTC
TRBD2	TRBJ2-2	NA	TRBV19	CASGTAWTSGSTGELFF	TGTGCCAGTGGGACGGCTTGGACTAGCGGGAGCACCGGGGAGCTGTTTTTT
TRBD1	TRBJ2-5	NA	TRBV3-1/TRBV3-2	CASSPKQGARETQYF	TGTGCCAGCAGCCCCAAACAGGGGGCGAGAGAGACCCAGTACTTC
TRBD2	TRBJ2-7	once	TRBV7-2	CASLRLAGAPHEQYF	TGTGCCAGCCTCCGCCTAGCGGGAGCCCCCCACGAGCAGTACTTC
NA	TRBJ1-2	NA	TRBV24-1	CATSEPDTSRGYTF	TGTGCCACCAGTGAACCGGACACGAGTAGAGGCTACACCTTC
NA	TRBJ2-2	NA	TRBV6-5	CASSRPADTGELFF	TGTGCCAGCAGCCGTCCCGCGGACACCGGGGAGCTGTTTTTT
NA	TRBJ2-7	NA	TRBV5-1	CASSPGARDRHFYEQYF	TGCGCCAGCAGCCCCGGCGCGCGGGACAGACACTTCTACGAGCAGTACTTC
TRBD2	TRBJ2-2	NA	TRBV2	CASSTVAGNTGELFF	TGTGCCAGCAGTACAGTAGCGGGGAACACCGGGGAGCTGTTTTTT
NA	TRBJ2-3	NA	TRBV6-2/TRBV6-3	CASSYSGTYGLDTQYF	TGTGCCAGCAGTTACTCGGGGACTTACGGGTTGGATACGCAGTATTTT
NA	TRBJ2-1	NA	TRBV10-3	CAISMEGDNEQFF	TGTGCCATCAGTATGGAGGGTGACAATGAGCAGTTCTTC
TRBD2	TRBJ2-1	NA	TRBV5-1	CASSPLAGYNNEQFF	TGCGCCAGCAGCCCTCTAGCGGGGTATAACAATGAGCAGTTCTTC
NA	TRBJ1-2	NA	TRBV3-1/TRBV3-2	CASGGVPGYTF	TGTGCCAGCGGCGGGGTCCCTGGCTACACCTTC
TRBD2	TRBJ2-7	NA	TRBV2	CASRREGREQYF	TGTGCCAGCAGGAGGGAGGGGAGGGAGCAGTACTTC
TRBD2	TRBJ2-3	NA	TRBV9	CASSGSGGSQTDTQYF	TGTGCCAGCAGTGGTAGCGGGGGCAGCCAGACAGATACGCAGTATTTT
TRBD1	TRBJ2-4	NA	TRBV10-1	CASKTRQGCTLWCDIQYF	TGCGCCAGCAAAACACGACAGGGATGCACTCTTTGGTGTGACATTCAGTACTTC
TRBD2	TRBJ2-3	NA	TRBV27	CASSITSGMVTDTQYF	TGTGCCAGCAGTATCACTAGCGGGATGGTGACAGATACGCAGTATTTT
TRBD1	TRBJ2-7	NA	TRBV5-1	CASSPPDRAYEQYF	TGCGCCAGCAGTCCGCCGGACAGGGCCTACGAGCAGTACTTC
NA	TRBJ1-2	once	TRBV9	CASSVGRGGYGYTF	TGTGCCAGCAGCGTAGGTAGGGGCGGCTATGGCTACACCTTC
TRBD1	TRBJ1-1	NA	TRBV11-2	CASSSDREVTEAFF	TGTGCCAGCAGCTCCGACAGGGAGGTGACTGAAGCTTTCTTT
TRBD2	TRBJ2-7	NA	TRBV18	CASSRKPGLAGYEQYF	TGTGCCAGCTCACGAAAACCGGGACTAGCGGGTTACGAGCAGTACTTC
NA	TRBJ1-6	NA	TRBV12-5	CASGLGHQTGLPLSPLHF	TGTGCTAGTGGTTTGGGACACCAAACAGGGTTACCTCTTTCACCCCTCCACTTT
TRBD2	TRBJ2-5	once	TRBV11-1	CASYGPTSGGETQYF	TGTGCCAGCTATGGGCCGACTAGCGGGGGAGAGACCCAGTACTTC